This T cell receptor beta chain is drawn from a study of CD8 T cells in Susac syndrome. Reverse transcription of roughly 0.5 to 1 ug RNA was carried out with random hexamers. The amplification used immunoSEQ multiplex PCR on TCR beta CDR3; it spanned 54 Vbeta and 13 Jbeta. TCRdb reprocessed the immunoSEQ multiplex PCR reads via MiXCR and lists one record per CDR3 protein. The sample includes 150,000 to 200,000 distinct CDR3 sequences, around 94% of them seen just once. V was trimmed by 3 bases and J by 1 base, leaving 9 bases between them. The germline V gene has CDR1 LNHNV and CDR2 YYDKDF (reference sequence). CDR3 length: 14 amino acids. Sequencing targeted TCR beta in T cells from blood (CD8+ and CD4+). Controls were healthy donors (matched for age and sex). The CD8+ and CD4+ T cells were isolated magnetically using a negative isolation approach, whereas the TEMRA cells were enriched by FACS.

The chain joins TRBV15 to TRBJ1-1, with a tentative D call TRBD1 (5 bases). This receptor was obtained from a human donor in good health. The sequenced sample was CD4+ T cells from PBMCs. CDR3 coding DNA: TGTGCCACCAGCAGGGGGGACCGGAACACTGAAGCTTTCTTT. Protein product: CATSRGDRNTEAFF.